This T cell receptor (beta chain) was sequenced for a study of blood T cell repertoires in COVID-19 (dated by TCRdb to 2019 to 2021). Study-wide context: Collaborator samples came from the United States, Italy and Spain and covered acute and convalescent phases of COVID-19. The prospective study material was composed of cDNA or gDNA derived from T cells, B-cell-depleted T cells, or PBMCs. The dataset comprised deeply sampled blood TCRbeta repertoires from subjects exposed to, actively infected with, or recovered from COVID-19. The repertoires were made available in a free public database intended to serve as a resource for research on the immune response to SARS-CoV-2. Samples were obtained from the ongoing ImmuneRACE study (first 160 participants) and from about 1,300 subjects provided by 6 global collaborators. Nearly every sample came with metadata listing a de-identified subject ID, COVID-19 status, age in years and sex. Where HLA class I and class II types were available, the types were taken from metadata supplied by the sample provider, not from assay-based typing. Overall results and qualifications from the work: Clinical and demographic metadata were provided uncurated, with the amount varying by source and participant.

Whole blood was collected in K2EDTA tubes by collaborating institutions according to the institutions' own protocols. For TCRbeta analysis, collaborator samples were shipped as frozen whole blood, as isolated PBMCs, or as DNA extracted from either sample type. As regards this clone: Its recognized antigen is unknown. No clone much larger than this one lies a single base away; base qualities are absent.

Reading the germline V gene gives CDR1 MGHRA and CDR2 YSYEKL. V loses 3 bases of germline sequence and J loses 3 bases, and the interval between the two ends is 12 bases. Measured from the cysteine to the phenylalanine, the CDR3 is 14 residues long. Only the CDR3 region is kept as DNA, spanning 42 bases read in frame from base 1. TCRbeta CDR3 regions were amplified from genomic DNA by means of the immunoSEQ Assay, a bias-controlled multiplex PCR. On the authors' methods: Nucleated cell counts per sample were estimated from amplification of reference gene primers within the assay. To quantify the absolute abundance of each unique TCRbeta CDR3 rearrangement, sequence reads were collapsed and filtered. For each sample, productive Simpson clonality was calculated by taking the square root of Simpson's diversity index across productive rearrangements. TCRdb holds this immuneACCESS table with in-frame rearrangements only. Some clones are missing; in checked studies, unresolved V genes explain under half, and the rest has no known cause. The D gene and trimming were derived from the DNA, and the V and J assignments and clone size from that table. The sample table holds some 200,000 clones, of which around 87% were seen once. About 2.7% of the sample is held by the ten biggest clonotypes.

This clonotype was obtained from a man aged 35-49 years with active or convalescent COVID-19. The V gene is TRBV4-1 and the J gene is TRBJ2-7, with the D gene too uncertain to name. Source material: peripheral blood. The sequence in DNA is TGCGCCAGCAGCCAGACTGTGGAAAACTACGAGCAGTACTTC. Translated, this is CASSQTVENYEQYF.